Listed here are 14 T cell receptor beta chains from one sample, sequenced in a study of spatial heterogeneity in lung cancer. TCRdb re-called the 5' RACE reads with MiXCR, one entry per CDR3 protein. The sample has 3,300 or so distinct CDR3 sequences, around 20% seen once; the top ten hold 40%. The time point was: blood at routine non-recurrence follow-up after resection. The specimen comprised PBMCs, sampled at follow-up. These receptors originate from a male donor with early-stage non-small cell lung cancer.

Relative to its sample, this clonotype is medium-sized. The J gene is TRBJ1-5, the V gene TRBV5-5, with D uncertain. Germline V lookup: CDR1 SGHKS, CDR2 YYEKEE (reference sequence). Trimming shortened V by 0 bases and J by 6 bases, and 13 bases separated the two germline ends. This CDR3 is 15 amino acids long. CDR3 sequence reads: CASSLARDLGQPQHF. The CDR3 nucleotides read TGTGCCAGCAGCTTGGCGAGGGATTTGGGTCAGCCCCAGCATTTT.

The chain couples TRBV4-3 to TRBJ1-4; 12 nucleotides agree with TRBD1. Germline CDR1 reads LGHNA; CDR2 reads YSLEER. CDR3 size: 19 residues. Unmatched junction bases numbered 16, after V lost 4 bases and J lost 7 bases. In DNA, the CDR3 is TGCGCCAGCAGCCCCAGGAACAGGGCCGGGACAGGGGGCTTTGAAAAACTGTTTTTT. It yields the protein CASSPRNRAGTGGFEKLFF.

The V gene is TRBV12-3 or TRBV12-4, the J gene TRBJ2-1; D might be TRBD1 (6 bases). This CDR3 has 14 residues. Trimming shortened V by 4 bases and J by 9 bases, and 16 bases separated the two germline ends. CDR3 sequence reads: CASSSEQGLSEQFF. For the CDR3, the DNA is TGTGCCAGCAGTTCCGAACAGGGTTTAAGTGAGCAGTTCTTC.

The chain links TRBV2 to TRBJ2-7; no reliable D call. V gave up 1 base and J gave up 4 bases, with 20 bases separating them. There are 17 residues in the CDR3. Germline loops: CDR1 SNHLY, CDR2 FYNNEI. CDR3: CASSEGVGSGRKYEQYV. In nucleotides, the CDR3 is TGTGCCAGCAGTGAAGGTGTCGGGTCGGGCAGAAAGTACGAGCAGTACGTC.

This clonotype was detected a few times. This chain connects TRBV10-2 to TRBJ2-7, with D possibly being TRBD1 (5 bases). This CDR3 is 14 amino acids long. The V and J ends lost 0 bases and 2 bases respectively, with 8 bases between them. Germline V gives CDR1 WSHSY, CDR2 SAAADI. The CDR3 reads CASSESPGTYEQYF. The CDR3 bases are TGCGCCAGCAGTGAGTCGCCAGGGACCTACGAGCAGTACTTC.

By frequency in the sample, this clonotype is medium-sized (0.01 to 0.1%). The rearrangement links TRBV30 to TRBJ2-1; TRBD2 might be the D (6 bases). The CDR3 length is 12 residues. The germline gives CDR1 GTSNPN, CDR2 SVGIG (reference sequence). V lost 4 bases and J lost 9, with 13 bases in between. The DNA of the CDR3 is TGTGCCTGGACAACTCTAGCGTCTGAGCAGTTCTTC. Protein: CAWTTLASEQFF. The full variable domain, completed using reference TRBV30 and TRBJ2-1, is SQTIHQWPATLVQPVGSPLSLECTVEGTSNPNLYWYRQAAGRGLQLLFYSVGIGQISSEVPQNLSASRPQDRQFILSSKKLLLSDSGFYLCAWTTLASEQFFGPGTRLTVL.

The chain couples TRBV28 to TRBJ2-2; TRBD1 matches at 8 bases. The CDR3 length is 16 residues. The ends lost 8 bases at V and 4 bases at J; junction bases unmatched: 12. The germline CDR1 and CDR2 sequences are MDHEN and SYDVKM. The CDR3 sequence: CASRQPDRGVTGELFF. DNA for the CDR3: TGTGCCAGCCGACAACCCGACAGGGGAGTCACCGGGGAGCTGTTTTTT.

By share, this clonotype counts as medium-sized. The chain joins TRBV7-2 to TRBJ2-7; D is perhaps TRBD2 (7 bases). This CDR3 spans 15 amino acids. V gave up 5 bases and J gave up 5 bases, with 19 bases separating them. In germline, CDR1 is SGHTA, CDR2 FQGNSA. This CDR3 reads CASSLLGGGPHEQYV. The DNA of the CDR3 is TGTGCCAGCAGCCTCTTAGGGGGAGGGCCCCACGAGCAGTACGTC.

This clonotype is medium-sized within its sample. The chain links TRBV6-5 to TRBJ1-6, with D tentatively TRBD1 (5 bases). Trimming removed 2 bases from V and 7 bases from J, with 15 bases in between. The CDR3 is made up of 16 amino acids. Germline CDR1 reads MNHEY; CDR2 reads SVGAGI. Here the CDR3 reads CASSYGGRVGNSPLHF. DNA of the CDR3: TGTGCCAGCAGTTACGGGGGTCGGGTGGGAAATTCACCCCTCCACTTT.

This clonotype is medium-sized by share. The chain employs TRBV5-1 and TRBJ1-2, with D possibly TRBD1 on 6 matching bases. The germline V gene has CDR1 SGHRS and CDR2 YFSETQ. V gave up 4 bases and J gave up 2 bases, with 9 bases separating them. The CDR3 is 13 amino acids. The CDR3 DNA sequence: TGCGCCAGCAGCCGTGGACAGAACTATGGCTACACCTTC. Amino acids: CASSRGQNYGYTF.

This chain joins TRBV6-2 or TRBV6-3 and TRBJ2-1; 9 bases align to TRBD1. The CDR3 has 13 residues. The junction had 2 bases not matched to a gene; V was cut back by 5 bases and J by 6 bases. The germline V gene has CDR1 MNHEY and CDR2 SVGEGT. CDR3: CASSGQGFNEQFF. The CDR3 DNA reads TGTGCCAGCAGTGGACAGGGGTTCAATGAGCAGTTCTTC.

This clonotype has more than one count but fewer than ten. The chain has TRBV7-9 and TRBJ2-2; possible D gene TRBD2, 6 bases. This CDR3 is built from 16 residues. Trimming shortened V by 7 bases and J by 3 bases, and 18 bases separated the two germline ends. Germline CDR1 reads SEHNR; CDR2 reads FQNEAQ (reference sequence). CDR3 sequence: CASTPGPPSDTGELFF. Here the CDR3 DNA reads TGTGCCAGCACCCCAGGTCCCCCTAGCGACACCGGGGAGCTGTTTTTT.

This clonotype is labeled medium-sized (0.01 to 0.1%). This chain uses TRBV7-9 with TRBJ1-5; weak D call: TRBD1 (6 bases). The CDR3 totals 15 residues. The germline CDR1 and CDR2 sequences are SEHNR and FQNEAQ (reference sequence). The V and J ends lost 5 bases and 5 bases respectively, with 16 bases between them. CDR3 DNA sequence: TGTGCCAGCAGCCCCTCCGGCGCAGGGGATCAGCCCCAGCATTTT. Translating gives CASSPSGAGDQPQHF.

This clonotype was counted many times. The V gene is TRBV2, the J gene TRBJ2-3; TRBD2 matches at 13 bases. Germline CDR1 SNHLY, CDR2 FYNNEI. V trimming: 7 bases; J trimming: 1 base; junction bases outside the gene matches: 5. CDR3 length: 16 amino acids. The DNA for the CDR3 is TGTGCCAGCATGAGAGGACTAGCGGGAGGCACAGATACGCAGTATTTT. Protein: CASMRGLAGGTDTQYF.